Presented here are 10 T cell receptor beta chains from one specimen sequenced in a study of sequential checkpoint blockade in melanoma. Sequencing was performed with immunoSEQ multiplex PCR; in TCRdb, only in-frame clones are kept and a portion is missing. Counted here are some 30,000 clones, roughly 89% occurring once; the ten biggest clones make up roughly 15%. The treatment is: randomized to nivolumab then ipilimumab (arm A) or the reverse (arm B). Sequencing used CD8+ T cells sorted from blood (inferred from file names), obtained from a patient given nivolumab and ipilimumab in sequence. The receptors stem from a human donor with melanoma.

The J gene is TRBJ2-2, the V gene TRBV7-3; no clear D gene. The CDR3 runs to 13 residues. The germline V and J ends were trimmed by 0 bases and 5 bases, with 4 bases remaining between them. Germline assignment: CDR1 SGHTA and CDR2 FQGTGA. In DNA, the CDR3 is TGTGCCAGCAGCTTAACGGAGACCGGGGAGCTGTTTTTT. Translating it yields CASSLTETGELFF.

This clone was observed a handful of times. CDR3 protein: CASSPPRGQGGNTIYF. CDR3 nucleotides: TGTGCCAGCAGCCCTCCCCGAGGACAGGGAGGAAACACCATATATTTT. The genes are TRBV7-9 and TRBJ1-3; 8 positions match TRBD1. The CDR3 extends over 16 amino acids. Germline lookup yields CDR1 SEHNR and CDR2 FQNEAQ (reference sequence). The ends lost 5 bases at V and 4 bases at J; junction bases unmatched: 10.

A single count supports this clone. The V and J genes are TRBV19 and TRBJ2-7; no clear D. Germline CDR1 is LNHDA and CDR2 is SQIVND (reference sequence). The CDR3 totals 15 residues. Trimming shortened V by 5 bases and J by 0 bases, and 14 bases separated the two germline ends. Written as DNA, the CDR3 is TGTGCCAGTAGTCTGACTCTCTACCACTCCTACGAGCAGTACTTC. Protein sequence: CASSLTLYHSYEQYF.

The chain has TRBV4-3 and TRBJ1-1; possibly TRBD1 for D (5 bases). Germline CDR1 and CDR2: LGHNA and YSLEER. V was trimmed by 1 base and J by 5 bases, leaving 17 bases between them. The CDR3 has 16 residues. CDR3 nucleotide sequence: TGCGCCAGCAGCCAAGCTGACGGGGGGTTACGAACTGAAGCTTTCTTT. It specifies CASSQADGGLRTEAFF.

This chain uses TRBV9 with TRBJ2-2, with a tentative D call TRBD2 (6 bases). The CDR3 extends over 13 amino acids. V was trimmed by 2 bases and J by 7 bases, leaving 9 bases between them. The germline gives CDR1 SGDLS, CDR2 YYNGEE. The CDR3, as DNA: TGTGCCAGCAGCGTCGGGAGCTTCGGGGAGCTGTTTTTT. Translating it yields CASSVGSFGELFF.

The V gene is TRBV4-3, the J gene TRBJ2-7; D is ambiguous. The CDR3 covers 15 residues. Germline V lookup: CDR1 LGHNA, CDR2 YSLEER. Deletions cut 0 bases from V and 3 bases from J, with 12 bases between. Here the CDR3 DNA reads TGCGCCAGCAGCCAAGATAACGAGCGCCACTACGAGCAGTACTTC. It encodes CASSQDNERHYEQYF.

This chain joins TRBV27 and TRBJ2-1, with 8 bases that match TRBD2. The germline CDR1 and CDR2 sequences are MNHEY and SMNVEV (reference sequence). This CDR3 comprises 17 residues. V shed 0 bases and J 7 bases; nucleotides not matched to a gene: 11. CDR3 DNA: TGTGCCAGCAGTTTATCGATCTGGAGCGGGAGATGGAATGAGCAGTTCTTC. Amino acids: CASSLSIWSGRWNEQFF.

V and J are TRBV6-1 and TRBJ1-2; D perhaps matches TRBD1 (6 bases). The CDR3 totals 14 residues. V was trimmed by 8 bases and J by 3 bases, leaving 16 bases between them. In germline, CDR1 is MNHNS, CDR2 SASEGT. CDR3: CASGWVSGDYGYTF. The CDR3 nucleotides are TGTGCCAGCGGGTGGGTTTCAGGGGACTATGGCTACACCTTC.

This clone was picked up one time. This chain links TRBV28 with TRBJ2-7, with 7 bases identical to TRBD1. The CDR3 is 10 amino acids. Looked up from germline, CDR1 is MDHEN and CDR2 is SYDVKM. V trimming: 6 bases; J trimming: 7 bases; junction bases outside the gene matches: 0. The DNA of the CDR3 is TGTGCCAGCAGGGACAGGGAGCAGTACTTC. As protein: CASRDREQYF.

The chain joins TRBV13 to TRBJ2-1; 7 nucleotides align to TRBD2. The CDR3 contains 15 residues. Germline CDR1 reads PRHDT; CDR2 reads FYEKMQ (reference sequence). Trimming removed 7 bases from V and 10 bases from J; junction bases left unmatched: 16. The CDR3 protein is CASNPDGRVSEEQFF. The DNA of the CDR3 is TGTGCCAGCAACCCTGATGGGAGGGTCAGTGAGGAGCAGTTCTTC. The variable domain in full, with the rest retrieved from reference TRBV13 and TRBJ2-1, is AAGVIQSPRHLIKEKRETATLKCYPIPRHDTVYWYQQGPGQDPQFLISFYEKMQSDKGSIPDRFSAQQFSDYHSELNMSSLELGDSALYFCASNPDGRVSEEQFFGPGTRLTVL.